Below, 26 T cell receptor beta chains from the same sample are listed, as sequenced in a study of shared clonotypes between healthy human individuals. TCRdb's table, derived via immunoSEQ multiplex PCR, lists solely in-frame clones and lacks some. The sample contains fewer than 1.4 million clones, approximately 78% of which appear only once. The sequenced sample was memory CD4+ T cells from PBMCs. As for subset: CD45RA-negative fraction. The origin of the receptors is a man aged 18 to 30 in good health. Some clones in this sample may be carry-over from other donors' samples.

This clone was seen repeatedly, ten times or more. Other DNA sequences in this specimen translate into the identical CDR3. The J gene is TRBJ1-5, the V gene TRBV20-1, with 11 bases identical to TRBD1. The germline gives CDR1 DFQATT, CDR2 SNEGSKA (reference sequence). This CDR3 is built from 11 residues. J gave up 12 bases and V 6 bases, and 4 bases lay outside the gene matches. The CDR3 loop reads CSARTGGHQHF. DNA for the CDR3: TGCAGTGCCAGGACAGGGGGCCACCAGCATTTT.

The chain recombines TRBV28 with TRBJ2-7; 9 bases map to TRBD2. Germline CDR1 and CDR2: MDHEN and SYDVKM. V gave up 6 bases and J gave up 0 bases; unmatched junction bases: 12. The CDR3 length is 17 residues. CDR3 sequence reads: CASSRLGLATSSYEQYF. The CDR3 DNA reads TGTGCCAGCAGCCGACTAGGACTAGCGACGAGCTCCTACGAGCAGTACTTC.

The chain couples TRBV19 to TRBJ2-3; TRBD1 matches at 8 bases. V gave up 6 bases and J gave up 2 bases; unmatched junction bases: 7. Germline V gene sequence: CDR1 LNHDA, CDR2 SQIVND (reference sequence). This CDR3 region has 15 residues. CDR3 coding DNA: TGTGCCAGTAGCAACCGCAGGGGGCCCACAGATACGCAGTATTTT. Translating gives CASSNRRGPTDTQYF.

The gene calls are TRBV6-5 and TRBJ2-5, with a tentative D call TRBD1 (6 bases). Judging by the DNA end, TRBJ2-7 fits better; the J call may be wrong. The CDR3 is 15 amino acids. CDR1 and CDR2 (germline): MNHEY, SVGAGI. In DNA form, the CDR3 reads TGTGCCAGCAGACGAACCGGGACACTAACCTACGAGCAGTACTTC. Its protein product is CASRRTGTLTYEQYF.

The CDR3 DNA reads as TGCGCCAGCAGAGGGGGGGCCATGAACACTGAAGCTTTCTTT. This encodes CASRGGAMNTEAFF. The V call is TRBV5-1, the J call TRBJ1-1, with a possible D match to TRBD1 (6 bases). The CDR3 contains 14 residues. Germline CDR1 reads SGHRS; CDR2 reads YFSETQ. V was clipped by 5 bases and J by 0 bases, with 11 bases between them.

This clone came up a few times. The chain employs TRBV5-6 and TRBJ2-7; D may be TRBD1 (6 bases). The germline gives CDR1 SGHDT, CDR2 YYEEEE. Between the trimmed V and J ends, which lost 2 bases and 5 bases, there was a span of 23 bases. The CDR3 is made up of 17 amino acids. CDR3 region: CASSLYYGTWGSNEQYF. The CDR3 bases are TGTGCCAGCAGCTTATATTACGGGACATGGGGGTCCAACGAGCAGTACTTC.

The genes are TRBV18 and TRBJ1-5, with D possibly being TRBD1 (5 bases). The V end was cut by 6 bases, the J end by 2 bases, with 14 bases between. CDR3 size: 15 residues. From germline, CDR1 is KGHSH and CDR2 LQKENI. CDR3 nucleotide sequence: TGTGCCAGCTCCCAGGGCCCCCCGGGCAATCAGCCCCAGCATTTT. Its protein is CASSQGPPGNQPQHF.

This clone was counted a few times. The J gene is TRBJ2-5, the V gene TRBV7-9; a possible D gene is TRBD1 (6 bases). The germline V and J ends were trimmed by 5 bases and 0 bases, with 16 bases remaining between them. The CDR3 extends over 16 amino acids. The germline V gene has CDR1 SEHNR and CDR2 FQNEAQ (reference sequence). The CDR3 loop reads CASSPSGALYQETQYF. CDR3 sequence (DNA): TGTGCCAGCAGCCCTTCAGGGGCCTTATACCAAGAGACCCAGTACTTC.

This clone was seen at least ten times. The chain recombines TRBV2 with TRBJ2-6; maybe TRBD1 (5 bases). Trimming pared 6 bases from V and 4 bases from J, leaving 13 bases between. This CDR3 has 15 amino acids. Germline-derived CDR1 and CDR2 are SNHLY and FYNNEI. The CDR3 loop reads CASRARGLGANVLTF. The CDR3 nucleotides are TGTGCCAGCAGAGCAAGGGGCCTCGGGGCCAACGTCCTGACTTTC.

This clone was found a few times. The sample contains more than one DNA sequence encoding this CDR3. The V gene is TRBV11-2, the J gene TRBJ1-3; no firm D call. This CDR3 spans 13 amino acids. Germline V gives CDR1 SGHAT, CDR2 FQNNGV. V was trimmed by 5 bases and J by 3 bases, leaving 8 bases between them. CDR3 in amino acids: CASSPRGGNTIYF. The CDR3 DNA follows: TGTGCCAGCAGCCCCCGTGGTGGAAACACCATATATTTT.

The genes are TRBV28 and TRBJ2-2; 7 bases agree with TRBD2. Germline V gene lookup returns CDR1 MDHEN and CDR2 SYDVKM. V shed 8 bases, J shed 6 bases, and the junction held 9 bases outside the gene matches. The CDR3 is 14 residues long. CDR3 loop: CASPGAGVPGELFF. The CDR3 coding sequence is TGTGCCAGCCCCGGGGCGGGAGTTCCCGGGGAGCTGTTTTTT.

The CDR3 protein is CASTPDGTSEYEQYF. For the CDR3, the DNA is TGTGCCAGCACCCCAGACGGGACTAGCGAGTACGAGCAGTACTTC. The chain combines TRBV7-2 with TRBJ2-7; 10 bases match TRBD2. Losses at the gene ends were 7 bases for V and 4 bases for J; bases not matched to a gene: 10. The CDR3 has 15 amino acids. Germline CDR1 SGHTA, CDR2 FQGNSA.

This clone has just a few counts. The CDR3 here is CASSLGNRGHEQFF. CDR3 DNA: TGTGCCAGCAGCTTAGGGAACAGGGGACATGAGCAGTTCTTC. This chain joins TRBV11-3 and TRBJ2-1; 7 nucleotides line up with TRBD1. J was trimmed by 8 bases and V by 1 base; bases with no gene match: 5. Germline CDR1 is SGHNT and CDR2 is YENEEA. This CDR3 is 14 amino acids long.

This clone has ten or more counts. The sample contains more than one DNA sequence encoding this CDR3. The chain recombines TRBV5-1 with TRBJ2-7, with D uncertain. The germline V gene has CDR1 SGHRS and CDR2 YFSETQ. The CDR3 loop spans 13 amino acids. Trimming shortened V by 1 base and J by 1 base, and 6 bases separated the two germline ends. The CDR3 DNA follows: TGCGCCAGCAGCTTGCTGGGATCCTACGAGCAGTACTTC. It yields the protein CASSLLGSYEQYF.

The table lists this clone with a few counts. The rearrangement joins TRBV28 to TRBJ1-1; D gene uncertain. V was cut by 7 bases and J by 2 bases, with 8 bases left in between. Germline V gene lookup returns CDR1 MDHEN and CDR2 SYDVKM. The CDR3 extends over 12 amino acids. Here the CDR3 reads CASKIPNTEAFF. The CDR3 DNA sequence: TGTGCCAGCAAGATCCCCAACACTGAAGCTTTCTTT.

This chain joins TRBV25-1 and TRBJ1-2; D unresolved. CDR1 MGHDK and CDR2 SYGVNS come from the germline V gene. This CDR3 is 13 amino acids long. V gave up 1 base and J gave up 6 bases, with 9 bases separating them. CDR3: CASSELNSNGYTF. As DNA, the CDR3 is TGTGCCAGCAGTGAATTAAATTCGAATGGCTACACCTTC.

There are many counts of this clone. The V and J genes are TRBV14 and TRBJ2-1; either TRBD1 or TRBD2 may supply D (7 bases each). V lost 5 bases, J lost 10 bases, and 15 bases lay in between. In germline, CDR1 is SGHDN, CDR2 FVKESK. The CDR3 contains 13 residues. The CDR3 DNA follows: TGTGCCAGCAGCTCCCAGGGGGGGCTCGAGCAGTTCTTC. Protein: CASSSQGGLEQFF.

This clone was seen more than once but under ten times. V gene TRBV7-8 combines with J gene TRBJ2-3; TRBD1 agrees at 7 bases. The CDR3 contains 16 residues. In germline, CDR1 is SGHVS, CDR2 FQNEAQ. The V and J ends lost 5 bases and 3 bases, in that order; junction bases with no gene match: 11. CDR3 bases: TGTGCCAGCAGCCATCGCCGTGGGACAGAAACAGATACGCAGTATTTT. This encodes CASSHRRGTETDTQYF.

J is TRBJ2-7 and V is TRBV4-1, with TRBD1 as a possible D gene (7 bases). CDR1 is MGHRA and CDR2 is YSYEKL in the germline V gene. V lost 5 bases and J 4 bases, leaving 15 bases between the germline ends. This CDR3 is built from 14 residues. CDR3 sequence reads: CASSGQGGLYEQYF. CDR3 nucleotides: TGCGCCAGCAGCGGGCAGGGGGGCTTATACGAGCAGTACTTC.

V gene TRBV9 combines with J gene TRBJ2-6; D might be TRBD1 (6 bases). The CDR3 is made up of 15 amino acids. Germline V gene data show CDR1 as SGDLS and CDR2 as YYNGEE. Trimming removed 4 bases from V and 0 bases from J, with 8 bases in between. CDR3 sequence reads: CASSIQGSGANVLTF. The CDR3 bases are TGTGCCAGCAGCATACAGGGCTCTGGGGCCAACGTCCTGACTTTC. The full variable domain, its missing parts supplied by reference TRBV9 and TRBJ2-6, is DSGVTQTPKHLITATGQRVTLRCSPRSGDLSVYWYQQSLDQGLQFLIQYYNGEERAKGNILERFSAQQFPDLHSELNLSSLELGDSALYFCASSIQGSGANVLTFGAGSRLTVL.

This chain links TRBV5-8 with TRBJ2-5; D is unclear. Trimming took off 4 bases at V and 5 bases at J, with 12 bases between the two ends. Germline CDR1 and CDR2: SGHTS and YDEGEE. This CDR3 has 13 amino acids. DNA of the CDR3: TGTGCCAGCAGCCCGTGGTTAAGGGAGACCCAGTACTTC. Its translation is CASSPWLRETQYF.

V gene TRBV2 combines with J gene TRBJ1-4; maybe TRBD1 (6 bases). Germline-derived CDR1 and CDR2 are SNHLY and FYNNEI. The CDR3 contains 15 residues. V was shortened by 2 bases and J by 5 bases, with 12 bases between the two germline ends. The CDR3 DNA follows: TGTGCCAGCAGTGAAACCCGACAGGCGAATGAAAAACTGTTTTTT. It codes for CASSETRQANEKLFF.

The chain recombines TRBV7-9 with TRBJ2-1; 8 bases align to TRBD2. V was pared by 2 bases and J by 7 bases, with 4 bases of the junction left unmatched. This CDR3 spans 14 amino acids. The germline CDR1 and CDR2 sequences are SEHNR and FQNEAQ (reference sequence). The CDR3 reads CASSLPGTSNEQFF. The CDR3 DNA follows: TGTGCCAGCAGCTTACCCGGGACTAGTAATGAGCAGTTCTTC.

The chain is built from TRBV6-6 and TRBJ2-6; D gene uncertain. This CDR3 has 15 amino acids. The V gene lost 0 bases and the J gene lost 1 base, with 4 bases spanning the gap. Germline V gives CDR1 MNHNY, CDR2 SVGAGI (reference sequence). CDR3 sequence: CASSYSRSGANVLTF. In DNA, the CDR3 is TGTGCCAGCAGTTACTCTCGTTCTGGGGCCAACGTCCTGACTTTC.

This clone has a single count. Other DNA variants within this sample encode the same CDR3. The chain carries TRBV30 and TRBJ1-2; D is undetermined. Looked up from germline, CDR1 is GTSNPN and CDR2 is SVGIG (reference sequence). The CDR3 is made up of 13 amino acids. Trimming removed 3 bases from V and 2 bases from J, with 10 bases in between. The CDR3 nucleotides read TGTGCCTGGAGCTCCGACGGAAACTATGGCTACACCTTC. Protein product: CAWSSDGNYGYTF.

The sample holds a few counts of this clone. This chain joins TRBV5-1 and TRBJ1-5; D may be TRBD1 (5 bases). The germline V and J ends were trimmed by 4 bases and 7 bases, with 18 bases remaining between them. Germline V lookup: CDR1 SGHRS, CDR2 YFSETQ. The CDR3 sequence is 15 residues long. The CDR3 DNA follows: TGCGCCAGCAGCCCAACGTGGTCCCAGGGACAGCCCCAGCATTTT. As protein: CASSPTWSQGQPQHF.